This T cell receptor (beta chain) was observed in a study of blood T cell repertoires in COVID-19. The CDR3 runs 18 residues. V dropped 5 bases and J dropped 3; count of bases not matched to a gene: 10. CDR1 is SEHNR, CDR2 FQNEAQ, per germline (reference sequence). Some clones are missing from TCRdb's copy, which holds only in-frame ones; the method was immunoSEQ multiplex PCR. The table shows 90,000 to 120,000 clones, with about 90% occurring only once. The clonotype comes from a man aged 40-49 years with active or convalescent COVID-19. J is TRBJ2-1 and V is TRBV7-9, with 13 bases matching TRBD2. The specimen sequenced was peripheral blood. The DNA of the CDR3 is TGTGCCAGCAGCGCCCGATTACTAGCGGGAGGGGACTACAATGAGCAGTTCTTC. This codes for CASSARLLAGGDYNEQFF.